These 2 T cell receptor beta chains were all obtained from the same sample, sequenced in a study of neurological immune-mediated disorders. TCRdb reprocessed the 5' RACE reads via MiXCR and lists one record per CDR3 protein. The sample includes roughly 74,000 distinct CDR3 sequences, around 5% of them seen just once. Input material: PBMCs. The receptors were sampled from a man between 18 and 35 years old with multiple sclerosis.

This clonotype was detected many times. DNA for the CDR3: TGCAGTGCTAGGCCACTCCTCGGGATTGATGAGCAGTTCTTC. This translates into CSARPLLGIDEQFF. The genes are TRBV20-1 and TRBJ2-1, with D possibly matching TRBD2 (5 bases). The CDR3 has 14 amino acids. From germline, CDR1 is DFQATT and CDR2 SNEGSKA (reference sequence). The V and J ends lost 3 bases and 8 bases respectively, with 17 bases between them.

In its sample, this clonotype was seen many times. The V call is TRBV3-1, the J call TRBJ1-4; 7 positions match TRBD1. CDR3 size: 15 residues. Trimming cost V 6 bases and J 2 bases; bases outside gene matches: 6. Germline assignment: CDR1 LGHDT and CDR2 YNNKEL (reference sequence). The CDR3 loop is CASRPRTGTNEKLFF. The CDR3, as DNA: TGTGCCAGCAGGCCCCGGACAGGTACTAATGAAAAACTGTTTTTT.